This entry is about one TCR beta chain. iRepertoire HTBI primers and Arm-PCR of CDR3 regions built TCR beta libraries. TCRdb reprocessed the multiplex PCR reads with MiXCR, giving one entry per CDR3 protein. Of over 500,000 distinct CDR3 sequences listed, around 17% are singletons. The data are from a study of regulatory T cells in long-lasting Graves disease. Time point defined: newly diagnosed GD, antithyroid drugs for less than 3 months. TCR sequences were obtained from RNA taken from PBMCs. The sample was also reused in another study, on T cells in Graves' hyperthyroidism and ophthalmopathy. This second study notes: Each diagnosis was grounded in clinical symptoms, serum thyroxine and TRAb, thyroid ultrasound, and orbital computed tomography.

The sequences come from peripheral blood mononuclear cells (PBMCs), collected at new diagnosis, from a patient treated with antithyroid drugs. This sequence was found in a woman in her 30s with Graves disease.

For the CDR3, the DNA is TGCGCCAGCAGCCGGGACACTAGCTCCTACGAGCAGTACTTC. Protein: CASSRDTSSYEQYF. The rearrangement links TRBV5-1 to TRBJ2-7, with D maybe TRBD1 (6 bases). This CDR3 comprises 14 residues. V was shortened by 4 bases and J by 0 bases, with 11 bases between the two germline ends. The germline V gene has CDR1 SGHRS and CDR2 YFSETQ.